Below are 18 T cell receptor beta chains sequenced from a single sample in a study of T cells after posttransplantation cyclophosphamide (TCRdb year 2016). The method behind the library was the immunoSEQ multiplex PCR assay. TCRdb limited this immuneACCESS table to in-frame rearrangements with V and J called. A share of clones is missing; checked studies link under half to unresolved V genes, and the rest is unexplained. The sample records some 37,000 clones, none occurring a single time. About 1.2% of the sample is in the top ten clones. The sample taken for sequencing was PBMCs. The origin of the receptors is a girl under 18 in good health, CMV-negative, and a related stem cell transplant donor.

Ten or more counts support this clone. This chain links TRBV2 with TRBJ1-5, with 8 bases fitting TRBD1. Trimming took 5 bases from V and 7 from J; bases not matched to a gene: 7. Germline lookup yields CDR1 SNHLY and CDR2 FYNNEI. This CDR3 has 14 residues. The CDR3 is CASSWQGARQPQHF. CDR3 sequence (DNA): TGTGCCAGCAGTTGGCAGGGGGCTCGACAGCCCCAGCATTTT. The full variable domain, completed using reference TRBV2 and TRBJ1-5, is EPEVTQTPSHQVTQMGQEVILRCVPISNHLYFYWYRQILGQKVEFLVSFYNNEISEKSEIFDDQFSVERPDGSNFTLKIRSTKLEDSAMYFCASSWQGARQPQHFGDGTRLSIL.

This clone occurred a few times. The chain combines TRBV15 with TRBJ2-7, with 10 bases fitting TRBD1. The CDR3 consists of 15 residues. Trimming at V came to 0 bases and at J to 3 bases, leaving 2 bases not matched to a gene. CDR1 and CDR2 from the germline V gene are LNHNV and YYDKDF (reference sequence). The CDR3 loop reads CATSRDRTGGYEQYF. CDR3 nucleotides: TGTGCCACCAGCAGAGATAGGACAGGGGGCTACGAGCAGTACTTC.

Within the sample, this clone is medium-sized. The chain recombines TRBV30 with TRBJ2-1, with 11 bases identical to TRBD2. Germline assignment: CDR1 GTSNPN and CDR2 SVGIG (reference sequence). Trimming at V came to 0 bases and at J to 6 bases, leaving 4 bases not matched to a gene. The CDR3 has 15 amino acids. The CDR3 loop is CAWSVIAGGLNEQFF. The CDR3 DNA sequence: TGTGCCTGGAGTGTAATAGCGGGGGGGCTCAATGAGCAGTTCTTC.

This clone was seen many times. This sequence joins TRBV19 and TRBJ1-1, with TRBD1 matching 7 bases. CDR1 and CDR2 from the germline V gene are LNHDA and SQIVND (reference sequence). The ends lost 6 bases at V and 4 bases at J; junction bases unmatched: 11. This CDR3 is 15 amino acids long. The CDR3 loop reads CASSLIQGQSTEAFF. The CDR3 DNA follows: TGTGCCAGTAGCCTCATACAGGGGCAGAGCACTGAAGCTTTCTTT. The complete variable domain, with remaining parts taken from reference TRBV19 and TRBJ1-1, reads DGGITQSPKYLFRKEGQNVTLSCEQNLNHDAMYWYRQDPGQGLRLIYYSQIVNDFQKGDIAEGYSVSREKKESFPLTVTSAQKNPTAFYLCASSLIQGQSTEAFFGQGTRLTVV.

This clone was counted only a few times. The CDR3: CASRVGGQRLGNEQFF. CDR3 nucleotides: TGTGCCAGCAGAGTGGGGGGACAGCGCCTCGGTAATGAGCAGTTCTTC. The chain links TRBV28 to TRBJ2-1, with D maybe TRBD1 (7 bases). Looked up from germline, CDR1 is MDHEN and CDR2 is SYDVKM. V lost 6 bases and J 7 bases, leaving 22 bases between the germline ends. This CDR3 is 16 amino acids long. Supplemented by reference TRBV28 and TRBJ2-1, the full variable domain reads DVKVTQSSRYLVKRTGEKVFLECVQDMDHENMFWYRQDPGLGLRLIYFSYDVKMKEKGDIPEGYSVSREKKERFSLILESASTNQTSMYLCASRVGGQRLGNEQFFGPGTRLTVL.

The table lists this clone with a few counts. The V call is TRBV7-9, the J call TRBJ2-1, with 8 bases identical to TRBD1. The CDR3 extends over 13 amino acids. J gave up 8 bases and V 5 bases, and 5 bases lay outside the gene matches. In germline, CDR1 is SEHNR, CDR2 FQNEAQ (reference sequence). CDR3 residues: CASSTRGPDEQFF. In DNA, the CDR3 is TGTGCCAGCAGCACCAGGGGGCCTGATGAGCAGTTCTTC.

There are many counts of this clone. V is TRBV5-1 and J is TRBJ1-2, with D possibly being TRBD1 (5 bases). The CDR3 extends over 13 amino acids. V was clipped by 7 bases and J by 4 bases, with 14 bases between them. Germline V gene data show CDR1 as SGHRS and CDR2 as YFSETQ. The CDR3 sequence is CASGGGDVYGYTF. CDR3 nucleotides: TGCGCCAGCGGCGGAGGGGACGTCTATGGCTACACCTTC.

Ten or more counts support this clone. This chain links TRBV7-6 with TRBJ1-6, with a possible D match to TRBD1 (5 bases). V shed 4 bases and J shed 0 bases, with 13 bases lying between them. The CDR3 extends over 17 amino acids. Germline values: CDR1 SGHVS, CDR2 FNYEAQ. The CDR3: CASSSGRQSSYNSPLHF. CDR3 nucleotides: TGTGCCAGCAGCTCAGGGCGGCAGAGCTCCTATAATTCACCCCTCCACTTT.

This clone was detected ten times or more. The J gene is TRBJ2-3, the V gene TRBV28, with D possibly TRBD1 on 6 matching bases. Trimming pared 7 bases from V and 0 bases from J, leaving 17 bases between. Germline V gene lookup returns CDR1 MDHEN and CDR2 SYDVKM. The CDR3 is made up of 16 amino acids. The chain's CDR3 is CASTLTGQLSTDTQYF. The CDR3 region has the DNA TGTGCCAGCACCCTTACTGGACAGCTTAGCACAGATACGCAGTATTTT. The entire variable domain, with the rest obtained from reference TRBV28 and TRBJ2-3, is as follows: DVKVTQSSRYLVKRTGEKVFLECVQDMDHENMFWYRQDPGLGLRLIYFSYDVKMKEKGDIPEGYSVSREKKERFSLILESASTNQTSMYLCASTLTGQLSTDTQYFGPGTRLTVL.

This clone turned up a few times. V usage is TRBV7-9 and J usage is TRBJ1-1; a possible D gene is TRBD1 (6 bases). Germline V gives CDR1 SEHNR, CDR2 FQNEAQ (reference sequence). The CDR3 runs to 15 residues. V gave up 1 base and J gave up 3 bases, with 12 bases separating them. The CDR3 region has the DNA TGTGCCAGCAGCTTAGGGTGGGGGCCCTACACTGAAGCTTTCTTT. This sequence encodes CASSLGWGPYTEAFF.

The J gene is TRBJ2-1, the V gene TRBV11-3, with 10 bases that match TRBD2. The CDR3 is made up of 16 amino acids. The V segment lost 5 bases and the J segment 7 bases; nucleotides outside the gene matches: 11. Germline V gene lookup returns CDR1 SGHNT and CDR2 YENEEA. As DNA, the CDR3 is TGTGCCAGCAGCCGCCTCCTAGCGGGAGCGGGTAATGAGCAGTTCTTC. It codes for CASSRLLAGAGNEQFF.

The sample holds many counts of this clone. The rearrangement joins TRBV4-1 to TRBJ1-2; weak D call: TRBD1 (5 bases). The CDR3 contains 17 residues. Germline V gene sequence: CDR1 MGHRA, CDR2 YSYEKL. V lost 0 bases and J 2 bases, leaving 16 bases between the germline ends. The CDR3 loop reads CASSQDSLEGLNYGYTF. The CDR3 coding sequence is TGCGCCAGCAGCCAAGATAGTTTGGAGGGGTTAAACTATGGCTACACCTTC.

This clone was picked up a small number of times. The chain employs TRBV27 and TRBJ1-5; 8 bases agree with TRBD1. V was clipped by 7 bases and J by 7 bases; unmatched bases: 6. Germline loops: CDR1 MNHEY, CDR2 SMNVEV (reference sequence). The CDR3 totals 13 residues. DNA for the CDR3: TGTGCCAGCAACAGACAGGGGAAACAGCCCCAGCATTTT. It codes for CASNRQGKQPQHF.

This clone was seen at least ten times. The V and J genes are TRBV6-5 and TRBJ2-2, with D tentatively TRBD1 (6 bases). The CDR3 extends over 11 amino acids. CDR1 and CDR2 (germline): MNHEY, SVGAGI. Trimming took off 2 bases at V and 13 bases at J, with 8 bases between the two ends. CDR3 bases: TGTGCCAGCAGTTACGGGACAAGGCTGTTTTTT. Protein: CASSYGTRLFF.

At least ten counts were recorded for this clone. The chain couples TRBV27 to TRBJ1-2, with D possibly TRBD1 on 5 matching bases. Germline assignment: CDR1 MNHEY and CDR2 SMNVEV (reference sequence). There are 13 residues in the CDR3. Trimming stripped 8 bases from V and 4 bases from J, with 14 bases between. The CDR3 here is CASSLGDPYGYTF. In DNA, the CDR3 is TGTGCCAGCTCATTAGGGGATCCCTATGGCTACACCTTC.

This clone was picked up a small number of times. The chain combines TRBV6-1 with TRBJ2-3; unclear D gene. The ends were cut back, 0 bases at V and 2 bases at J, with 12 bases in the middle. Germline V gives CDR1 MNHNS, CDR2 SASEGT. The CDR3 loop spans 16 amino acids. CDR3: CASSEAARPPTDTQYF. Here the CDR3 DNA reads TGTGCCAGCAGTGAAGCTGCTAGGCCCCCCACAGATACGCAGTATTTT.

This clone was detected ten times or more. V is TRBV19 and J is TRBJ2-1, with 10 bases identical to TRBD1. J lost 8 bases, V lost 1 base, and 11 bases had no gene match. Per the germline V gene, CDR1 is LNHDA and CDR2 is SQIVND (reference sequence). The CDR3 has 17 residues. The CDR3: CASSIGISGTGEDEQFF. The CDR3 DNA reads as TGTGCCAGTAGTATAGGGATCTCCGGGACAGGGGAAGATGAGCAGTTCTTC.

This clone has only a few counts. This chain joins TRBV5-1 and TRBJ2-1; 9 bases line up with TRBD1. With 0 bases clipped from V and 6 bases from J, the junction kept 4 bases outside the gene matches. CDR1 is SGHRS and CDR2 is YFSETQ in the germline V gene. This CDR3 contains 15 residues. Here the CDR3 reads CASSLEGTGTNEQFF. CDR3 in DNA: TGCGCCAGCAGCTTGGAGGGGACAGGGACCAATGAGCAGTTCTTC.